In its sample, the clone carrying this T cell receptor (beta chain) was seen a few times. The antigen remains unidentified. This record belongs to a study of beta chain features in type 1 diabetes. Findings and caveats of the study: Compared with healthy donors, patients appeared to share more similar naive, central memory and regulatory TCRB repertoires. Significant though moderate, a shortening of TCRB CDR3s appeared in all four CD4+ subsets of Type 1 diabetes patients.

Every bit of the isolated RNA underwent reverse transcription, so sequencing read expressed TCRB transcripts. Average reads for naive, central memory and regulatory T cell samples were several million. Profiled with immunoSEQ multiplex PCR; TCRdb holds only in-frame clones, not every one. The sample shows approximately 600,000 clones, roughly an eighth of them seen only once. Looked up from germline, CDR1 is LGHNA and CDR2 is YNFKEQ. The CDR3 has 19 amino acids. V was trimmed by 3 bases and J by 1 base, leaving 19 bases between them. Sequenced input: naive CD4+ T cells from blood. This receptor was obtained from a man under 40 with type 1 diabetes. V usage is TRBV4-2 and J usage is TRBJ2-6, with a possible D match to TRBD1 (7 bases). This CDR3 is CASSQEGQGVLSGANVLTF. CDR3 nucleotides: TGTGCCAGCAGCCAGGAGGGGCAGGGGGTATTATCTGGGGCCAACGTCCTGACTTTC.